The T cell receptor (beta chain) described here comes from a study of cytomegalovirus exposure and HLA in healthy donors. Study results and caveats: Later analysis suggested links between common viral pathogens and several top significant clusters. On later analysis, the bulk of CMV-associated TCR beta chains appeared to be HLA-restricted.

PCR used 60 Vbeta primers and 13 Jbeta primers. Profiling relied on immunoSEQ multiplex PCR, and the TCRdb table lists in-frame clones only, not all of them. The sample has approximately 120,000 clones, about 80% seen once; the top ten hold about 9.2%. The CDR3 has 14 residues. J gave up 12 bases and V 2 bases, and 13 bases lay outside the gene matches. The V gene's germline CDR1 is WNHNN and CDR2 SYGVQD (reference sequence). Details on this clone: Its target is not known.

The source is a man aged 25-45 years in good health and CMV-seropositive. The source material was PBMCs. The genes are TRBV10-1 and TRBJ2-7; 7 nucleotides line up with TRBD1. The CDR3 spells CASSEDLGDSRPYF. In DNA, the CDR3 is TGCGCCAGCAGTGAGGATTTGGGGGACAGCCGGCCGTACTTC.